This T cell receptor (beta chain) was found in a study of regulatory and conventional T cells in RAG deficiency. General study points: Patient subsets had shorter CDR3s; Omenn Treg-Tconv overlap exceeded 80%. Shannon entropy fell and Simpson indices rose in RAG-deficient patients.

Germline V gene sequence: CDR1 SGHTA, CDR2 FQGTGA. CDR3 length equals 16 residues. The V gene lost 2 bases and the J gene lost 4 bases, with 17 bases spanning the gap. The sorted regulatory T cells were CD4+, CD25-high and CD127-low, with genomic DNA sequenced. Produced via immunoSEQ multiplex PCR; TCRdb's table is partial and in-frame only. The repertoire holds about 30,000 clones, 90% to 95% seen once, with 0.7% to 0.95% in the top ten. About this clone itself: The antigen is not known.

This same sample was also taken into another study, of regulatory T cells. That investigation notes: The PCR used 52 TRBV and 13 TRBJ primers.

This TCR came from a human donor in good health. The chain joins TRBV7-3 to TRBJ1-1, with D tentatively TRBD1 (5 bases). Sequenced: Tregs sorted from blood. CDR3 sequence: CASSLEGRQVGTEAFF. The CDR3 coding sequence is TGTGCCAGCAGCTTAGAGGGGAGGCAGGTAGGCACTGAAGCTTTCTTT.